A single sample gave rise to the 31 T cell receptor beta chains below, sequenced in a study of cytomegalovirus exposure and HLA in healthy donors. PCR primers comprised 60 Vbeta and 13 Jbeta primers. The assay was immunoSEQ multiplex PCR, and TCRdb's table has in-frame clones only and misses some. This sample has under 130,000 clones, with approximately 72% found just once. Source material: PBMCs. These receptors were collected from a man in his thirties or forties in good health and CMV-seronegative.

This chain links TRBV7-9 with TRBJ2-1; 10 bases are shared with TRBD2. CDR1 SEHNR and CDR2 FQNEAQ come from the germline V gene (reference sequence). This CDR3 spans 15 amino acids. V lost 5 bases to trimming and J lost 4 bases; unmatched junction nucleotides: 5. CDR3 sequence reads: CASSRSGGAYNEQFF. DNA of the CDR3: TGTGCCAGCAGCCGAAGCGGGGGGGCGTACAATGAGCAGTTCTTC.

CDR3 nucleotides: TGTGCCAGCTCACCACCGGCAGGGCCACCGGAGTACAATGAGCAGTTCTTC. This gives the protein CASSPPAGPPEYNEQFF. The V call is TRBV18, the J call TRBJ2-1; D may be TRBD1 (5 bases). The CDR3 consists of 17 residues. Germline V CDR1 and CDR2: KGHSH, LQKENI. V was shortened by 0 bases and J by 4 bases, with 16 bases between the two germline ends. The full variable domain, with the rest looked up from reference TRBV18 and TRBJ2-1, is NAGVMQNPRHLVRRRGQEARLRCSPMKGHSHVYWYRQLPEEGLKFMVYLQKENIIDESGMPKERFSAEFPKEGPSILRIQQVVRGDSAAYFCASSPPAGPPEYNEQFFGPGTRLTVL.

The V call is TRBV25-1, the J call TRBJ1-5; TRBD1 aligns across 7 bases. CDR3 length: 15 amino acids. V shed 3 bases, J shed 6 bases, and the junction held 8 bases outside the gene matches. Germline CDR1 MGHDK, CDR2 SYGVNS. CDR3 bases: TGTGCCAGCAGTGATACAGGGGCGGATTCTCAGCCCCAGCATTTT. Translation: CASSDTGADSQPQHF. The whole variable domain, filled in from reference TRBV25-1 and TRBJ1-5, reads EADIYQTPRYLVIGTGKKITLECSQTMGHDKMYWYQQDPGMELHLIHYSYGVNSTEKGDLSSESTVSRIRTEHFPLTLESARPSHTSQYLCASSDTGADSQPQHFGDGTRLSIL.

CDR3 in amino acids: CASSSRGSSYEQYF. The CDR3 DNA reads TGTGCCAGCAGTTCCCGAGGGAGTTCCTACGAGCAGTACTTC. The rearrangement links TRBV27 to TRBJ2-7; the D gene is possibly TRBD2 (5 bases). Trimming cost V 4 bases and J 1 base, with 11 bases left between them. The germline V gene has CDR1 MNHEY and CDR2 SMNVEV (reference sequence). The CDR3 consists of 14 residues.

This clone has more than one count but fewer than ten. V usage is TRBV19 and J usage is TRBJ2-1; the match to TRBD2 covers 10 bases. The CDR3 has 15 amino acids. V shed 8 bases, J shed 3 bases, and the junction held 7 bases outside the gene matches. The germline gives CDR1 LNHDA, CDR2 SQIVND (reference sequence). The CDR3 here is CASRYGTSVYNEQFF. CDR3 in DNA: TGTGCCAGTCGCTACGGGACTAGCGTCTACAATGAGCAGTTCTTC.

The genes are TRBV5-1 and TRBJ2-7; unclear D gene. The V gene's germline CDR1 is SGHRS and CDR2 YFSETQ. CDR3 size: 14 residues. The V end was cut by 0 bases, the J end by 0 bases, with 7 bases between. CDR3 sequence: CASSLDPSSYEQYF. Written as DNA, the CDR3 is TGCGCCAGCAGCTTGGATCCCAGCTCCTACGAGCAGTACTTC.

This clone was detected only once. The CDR3 sequence: CASSLAEAGGLTEQFF. In DNA, the CDR3 is TGTGCCAGCAGCTTAGCTGAAGCGGGGGGGCTCACTGAGCAGTTCTTC. The rearrangement links TRBV7-8 to TRBJ2-1; 10 nucleotides match TRBD2. J gave up 9 bases and V 0 bases, and 8 bases lay outside the gene matches. CDR1 and CDR2 (germline): SGHVS, FQNEAQ. This CDR3 contains 16 residues.

This chain links TRBV19 with TRBJ1-1, with TRBD1 matching 9 bases. Losses at the gene ends were 3 bases for V and 7 bases for J; bases not matched to a gene: 3. The germline V gene encodes CDR1 LNHDA and CDR2 SQIVND (reference sequence). The CDR3 has 13 amino acids. In DNA form, the CDR3 reads TGTGCCAGTAGTATTCGGACAGGGGATGAAGCTTTCTTT. Translating it yields CASSIRTGDEAFF.

This clone was detected only once. The rearrangement links TRBV7-9 to TRBJ2-6; no clear D. V dropped 2 bases and J dropped 6 bases, with 11 bases sitting between them. CDR3 length equals 15 residues. Germline values: CDR1 SEHNR, CDR2 FQNEAQ (reference sequence). CDR3 nucleotides: TGTGCCAGCAGCTTACCCCTTACTGCGGCCAACGTCCTGACTTTC. Encoded protein: CASSLPLTAANVLTF.

This clone was recorded once. This sequence joins TRBV7-2 and TRBJ1-5, with a possible D match to TRBD1 (6 bases). The CDR3 loop spans 15 amino acids. The V gene's germline CDR1 is SGHTA and CDR2 FQGNSA. Trimming stripped 1 base from V and 3 bases from J, with 10 bases between. CDR3 nucleotides: TGTGCCAGCAGCTTAGATCAGGGGTCCAATCAGCCCCAGCATTTT. This encodes CASSLDQGSNQPQHF.

The chain is built from TRBV6-5 and TRBJ1-1; the D gene is possibly TRBD1 (6 bases). CDR1 is MNHEY, CDR2 SVGAGI, per germline. The length of the CDR3 is 16 residues. Trimming took off 3 bases at V and 0 bases at J, with 14 bases between the two ends. The DNA for the CDR3 is TGTGCCAGCAGTTATAGGTCAGGGGCCCTGAACACTGAAGCTTTCTTT. This gives the protein CASSYRSGALNTEAFF.

The chain recombines TRBV12-5 with TRBJ2-1; 14 bases line up with TRBD2. Per the germline V gene, CDR1 is LGHNT and CDR2 is FRNRAP. This CDR3 is 17 amino acids long. V shed 4 bases and J 10 bases; nucleotides not matched to a gene: 12. In nucleotides, the CDR3 is TGTGCTAGTGGTTCGGGACAGGGACTAGCGGGAGCGGGGGAGCAGTTCTTC. Protein: CASGSGQGLAGAGEQFF.

V usage is TRBV7-9 and J usage is TRBJ2-2; D unresolved. The CDR3 has 16 residues. V was shortened by 2 bases and J by 1 base, with 11 bases between the two germline ends. Germline V lookup: CDR1 SEHNR, CDR2 FQNEAQ (reference sequence). The chain's CDR3 is CASSLRVGLNTGELFF. The CDR3 DNA follows: TGTGCCAGCAGCTTACGGGTCGGATTGAACACCGGGGAGCTGTTTTTT.

The J gene is TRBJ2-7, the V gene TRBV5-1, with 11 bases fitting TRBD1. The length of the CDR3 is 14 residues. V lost 4 bases, J lost 3 bases, and 3 bases stayed unmatched. The germline CDR1 and CDR2 sequences are SGHRS and YFSETQ. CDR3 sequence (DNA): TGCGCCAGCAGCACGGACAGGGGGCTCTACGAGCAGTACTTC. Translation gives CASSTDRGLYEQYF.

V is TRBV7-2 and J is TRBJ1-4; 9 bases fit TRBD1. The V gene end was trimmed by 5 bases and the J gene end by 4 bases; junction bases not matched to a gene: 17. Germline V CDR1 and CDR2: SGHTA, FQGNSA. The CDR3 spans 19 residues. Here the CDR3 DNA reads TGTGCCAGCAGCCGGCGGTCTTTAATTGCGGGACAGGGTAATGAAAAACTGTTTTTT. This gives the protein CASSRRSLIAGQGNEKLFF.

This clone was found once. V gene TRBV4-3 combines with J gene TRBJ1-4, with D uncertain. With 0 bases removed from V and 3 bases from J, the gap between germline ends came to 11 bases. Germline V CDR1 and CDR2: LGHNA, YSLEER. There are 16 residues in the CDR3. CDR3 bases: TGCGCCAGCAGCCAAGAAGTAACAGCCTCTAATGAAAAACTGTTTTTT. This gives the protein CASSQEVTASNEKLFF.

The DNA for the CDR3 is TGCAGTGCTAGCGGGGGGGCTGAAGCTTTCTTT. Its translation: CSASGGAEAFF. The chain couples TRBV20-1 to TRBJ1-1; possibly TRBD1 for D (5 bases). Germline loops: CDR1 DFQATT, CDR2 SNEGSKA (reference sequence). This CDR3 is built from 11 residues. Trimming took 3 bases from V and 6 from J, leaving 8 bases between them.

DNA of the CDR3: TGTGCCTGGATTACAAGGGCCCGCGTGGGGACTAGCGGGAGGATCTCCTACGAGCAGTACTTC. Translation gives CAWITRARVGTSGRISYEQYF. The chain carries TRBV30 and TRBJ2-7; 15 bases match TRBD2. Germline CDR1 and CDR2: GTSNPN and SVGIG (reference sequence). The V gene end was trimmed by 4 bases and the J gene end by 0 bases; junction bases not matched to a gene: 19. This CDR3 comprises 21 residues.

In this sample, this clone turned up a few times. The chain employs TRBV28 and TRBJ1-2; D uncertain. Germline values: CDR1 MDHEN, CDR2 SYDVKM. V was cut by 5 bases and J by 8 bases, with 15 bases left in between. The CDR3 consists of 13 residues. The CDR3 protein is CASSPVNSGGYTF. CDR3 coding DNA: TGTGCCAGCAGTCCCGTAAACTCGGGAGGCTACACCTTC.

In this sample, this clone turned up a few times. The chain carries TRBV4-3 and TRBJ2-1; 7 positions agree with TRBD2. The CDR3 spans 16 residues. Germline trimming cut 0 bases from V and 5 bases from J; bases unmatched to any gene: 7. The germline V gene encodes CDR1 LGHNA and CDR2 YSLEER. The CDR3 loop is CASSQDLRGVHNEQFF. DNA of the CDR3: TGCGCCAGCAGCCAAGATTTACGGGGGGTCCACAATGAGCAGTTCTTC.

This chain joins TRBV7-9 and TRBJ2-5, with D tentatively TRBD1 (6 bases). V lost 3 bases to trimming and J lost 5 bases, with 19 bases between them. This CDR3 comprises 16 residues. Germline CDR1 is SEHNR and CDR2 is FQNEAQ (reference sequence). The CDR3 DNA sequence: TGTGCCAGCAGCTTGCCGGCAGGGGCTCAAGGGGAGACCCAGTACTTC. Translating gives CASSLPAGAQGETQYF.

This clone was observed a handful of times. The genes are TRBV7-9 and TRBJ1-2, with TRBD1 matching over 8 bases. The V and J ends lost 5 bases and 8 bases, in that order; junction bases with no gene match: 7. The CDR3 runs 13 residues. CDR1 and CDR2 (germline): SEHNR, FQNEAQ (reference sequence). Here the CDR3 DNA reads TGTGCCAGCAGCGAATCGACAGGGGACGGCTACACCTTC. Protein sequence: CASSESTGDGYTF.

The CDR3 protein is CASSVARESYNEQFF. For the CDR3, the DNA is TGTGCCAGCAGCGTAGCACGGGAGTCCTACAATGAGCAGTTCTTC. The chain uses TRBV9 and TRBJ2-1; D is perhaps TRBD2 (6 bases). Germline V gives CDR1 SGDLS, CDR2 YYNGEE. CDR3 length: 15 residues. V was pared by 0 bases and J by 1 base, with 8 bases between.

This clone showed up just once. The chain recombines TRBV27 with TRBJ2-4; 7 bases fit TRBD2. CDR1 is MNHEY, CDR2 SMNVEV, per germline (reference sequence). The CDR3 has 13 residues. V was clipped by 5 bases and J by 7 bases; unmatched bases: 5. CDR3 protein: CASSGSTSNIQYF. The CDR3, as DNA: TGTGCCAGCAGTGGATCGACTAGCAACATTCAGTACTTC.

This clone was picked up a small number of times. This chain links TRBV4-3 with TRBJ1-1, with TRBD1 matching over 11 bases. With V trimmed by 1 base and J by 4 bases, 2 bases remained unmatched. From germline, CDR1 is LGHNA and CDR2 YSLEER. The length of the CDR3 is 15 residues. The CDR3 protein is CASSQGGTGGTEAFF. The CDR3 nucleotides read TGCGCCAGCAGCCAAGGAGGGACAGGGGGCACTGAAGCTTTCTTT.

This rearrangement joins TRBV7-9 to TRBJ1-5; D gene unclear. Germline-derived CDR1 and CDR2 are SEHNR and FQNEAQ (reference sequence). The CDR3 loop spans 15 amino acids. Trimming cost V 1 base and J 5 bases, with 12 bases left between them. Written as DNA, the CDR3 is TGTGCCAGCAGCTTAGGGGGAGGAAGGGATCAGCCCCAGCATTTT. Protein: CASSLGGGRDQPQHF.

This sequence joins TRBV19 and TRBJ2-5, with TRBD2 matching over 7 bases. This CDR3 has 16 amino acids. The V segment lost 4 bases and the J segment 5 bases; nucleotides outside the gene matches: 13. CDR1 is LNHDA, CDR2 SQIVND, per germline (reference sequence). The CDR3 here is CASSTNPNWGGETQYF. CDR3 bases: TGTGCCAGTAGTACAAACCCAAACTGGGGGGGTGAGACCCAGTACTTC.

This clone appeared once. The chain links TRBV4-3 to TRBJ2-5; TRBD2 matches at 9 bases. CDR1 LGHNA and CDR2 YSLEER come from the germline V gene. The CDR3 totals 14 residues. V dropped 4 bases and J dropped 5; count of bases not matched to a gene: 5. CDR3 bases: TGCGCCAGCAGCCTGATAGCGGGAGTTGAGACCCAGTACTTC. It yields the protein CASSLIAGVETQYF.

The V and J genes are TRBV5-6 and TRBJ2-7; 11 bases align to TRBD1. V dropped 3 bases and J dropped 6; count of bases not matched to a gene: 8. In germline, CDR1 is SGHDT, CDR2 YYEEEE. This CDR3 comprises 15 residues. CDR3 in amino acids: CASSSTTGTGGEQYF. CDR3 in DNA: TGTGCCAGCAGCTCGACTACCGGGACAGGGGGCGAGCAGTACTTC.

V is TRBV18 and J is TRBJ2-2; tentatively, D is TRBD1 (5 bases). Trimming removed 6 bases from V and 1 base from J, with 12 bases in between. CDR1 and CDR2 (germline): KGHSH, LQKENI. The CDR3 totals 15 residues. CDR3 nucleotide sequence: TGTGCCAGCTCCCCTGACAGAAGGAACACCGGGGAGCTGTTTTTT. It is translated as CASSPDRRNTGELFF.

This chain joins TRBV6-5 and TRBJ2-1; 7 bases fit TRBD1. J gave up 0 bases and V 2 bases, and 1 base lay outside the gene matches. This CDR3 comprises 15 residues. Germline CDR1 and CDR2: MNHEY and SVGAGI. The CDR3 spells CASSYRDSSYNEQFF. DNA for the CDR3: TGTGCCAGCAGTTACCGGGACAGCTCCTACAATGAGCAGTTCTTC.